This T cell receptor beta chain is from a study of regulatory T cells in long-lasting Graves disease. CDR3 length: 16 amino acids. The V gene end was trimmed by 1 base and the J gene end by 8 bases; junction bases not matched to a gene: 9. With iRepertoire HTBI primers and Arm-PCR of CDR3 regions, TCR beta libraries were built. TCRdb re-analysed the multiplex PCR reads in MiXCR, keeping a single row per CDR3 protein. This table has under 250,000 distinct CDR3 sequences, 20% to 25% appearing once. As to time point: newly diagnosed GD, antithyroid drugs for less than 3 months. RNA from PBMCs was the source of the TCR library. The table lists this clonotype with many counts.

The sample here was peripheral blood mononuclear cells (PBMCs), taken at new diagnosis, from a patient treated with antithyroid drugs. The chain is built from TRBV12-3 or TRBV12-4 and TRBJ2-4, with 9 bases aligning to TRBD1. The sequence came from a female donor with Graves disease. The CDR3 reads CASSLVGTGQMYIQYF. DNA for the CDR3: TGTGCCAGCAGTTTAGTGGGGACAGGGCAGATGTACATTCAGTACTTC.